This TCR beta chain stems from a study of neurological immune-mediated disorders. Sequencing runs each generated in excess of 170 million TCR-beta sequences derived from 15-18 subjects. TCRdb reprocessed the 5' RACE reads with MiXCR, giving one entry per CDR3 protein. The sample holds about 16,000 distinct CDR3 sequences, approximately 8.8% seen once. This clonotype was observed many times. CDR3 length: 13 amino acids. Trimming left V 6 bases short and J 7 bases short, with 12 bases between. Per germline, CDR1 SEHNR and CDR2 FQNEAQ (reference sequence). Sample: CD8+ T cells from blood. The chain combines TRBV7-9 with TRBJ2-2, with D possibly matching TRBD1 (6 bases). The TCR was taken from a man aged 45-60 years in good health. DNA for the CDR3: TGTGCCAGCAGAACCACAGGGATCGGGGAGCTGTTTTTT. Encoded protein: CASRTTGIGELFF.